This record covers a single T cell receptor (beta chain). Its antigen is unidentified. The V end was cut by 5 bases, the J end by 1 base, with 12 bases between. Per the germline V gene, CDR1 is LGHNT and CDR2 is FRNRAP. CDR3 length equals 14 residues. The entry originates in a study of OX40 agonist ivuxolimab in advanced cancers. About the study: Three patients got partial responses; one had hepatocellular carcinoma and two had cutaneous melanoma.

Study-level results: CD8+ T cells were the subset that, on average, had more expanded clones than CD4+. Relatively little clonal expansion, among the lowest observed, appeared in partial responders at 0.1-3.0 mg/kg.

Only in-frame clones appear in the TCRdb table, and some are missing; sequencing was by immunoSEQ multiplex PCR. The repertoire holds roughly 60,000 clones, with around 93% as singletons. Autoimmune disease history or systemic immunosuppression led to patients being barred. The clonotype originates from an adult with an advanced solid tumor such as melanoma, head and neck, liver or kidney cancer. The chain recombines TRBV12-5 with TRBJ2-7, with D maybe TRBD1 (6 bases). Sequencing was performed on CD4+ or CD8+ T cells sorted from blood, taken in a trial of the OX40 agonist ivuxolimab. The CDR3 is CASGQDRSSYEQYF. In DNA form, the CDR3 reads TGTGCTAGTGGTCAAGACAGGAGTTCCTACGAGCAGTACTTC. The full variable domain, in which reference TRBV12-5 and TRBJ2-7 provide the parts outside the CDR3, is DARVTQTPRHKVTEMGQEVTMRCQPILGHNTVFWYRQTMMQGLELLAYFRNRAPLDDSGMPKDRFSAEMPDATLATLKIQPSEPRDSAVYFCASGQDRSSYEQYFGPGTRLTVT.